The 9 T cell receptor beta chains reported below all come from one sample, sequenced in a study of shared clonotypes between healthy human individuals. Generated by immunoSEQ multiplex PCR, the TCRdb table keeps only in-frame clones and is missing some. The table has 550,000 to 850,000 clones, over 55% seen once. The sample was memory CD4+ T cells sorted from blood. Subset noted: CD45RA-negative fraction. The receptors shown here come from a woman between 25 and 40 years old in good health.

The V and J genes are TRBV25-1 and TRBJ2-7; 7 bases are a match to TRBD1. The germline CDR1 and CDR2 sequences are MGHDK and SYGVNS. This CDR3 is built from 15 residues. The J segment lost 4 bases and the V segment lost 3 bases, leaving 9 bases of the junction unmatched. The CDR3, as DNA: TGTGCCAGCAGTGACTCCAGGGGGAGTCGTTACGAGCAGTACTTC. It yields the protein CASSDSRGSRYEQYF.

The chain couples TRBV27 to TRBJ2-2; weak D call: TRBD2 (5 bases). The germline V gene has CDR1 MNHEY and CDR2 SMNVEV (reference sequence). Trimming left V 5 bases short and J 4 bases short, with 20 bases between. The CDR3 is 17 amino acids. The CDR3 DNA reads as TGTGCCAGCAGTCCCATTATTCGAGGGTCGGGCACCGGGGAGCTGTTTTTT. It encodes CASSPIIRGSGTGELFF.

The chain employs TRBV28 and TRBJ2-5; D is undetermined. The CDR3 loop spans 14 amino acids. The germline V gene encodes CDR1 MDHEN and CDR2 SYDVKM. V lost 5 bases to trimming and J lost 5 bases, with 15 bases between them. The CDR3 spells CASSPLTSWETQYF. The CDR3 DNA is TGTGCCAGCAGTCCACTAACCAGTTGGGAGACCCAGTACTTC.

This clone was counted a few times. This rearrangement joins TRBV11-2 to TRBJ2-7; TRBD1 matches 8 bases. Germline assignment: CDR1 SGHAT and CDR2 FQNNGV. This CDR3 spans 17 amino acids. V lost 3 bases to trimming and J lost 5 bases; unmatched junction nucleotides: 15. The CDR3 region has the DNA TGTGCCAGCAGCTTCCCCCTGGGAGGACAGGGTGGGAACGAGCAGTACTTC. As protein: CASSFPLGGQGGNEQYF.

This clone has more than one count but fewer than ten. The J gene is TRBJ2-1, the V gene TRBV5-5; tentatively, D is TRBD1 (6 bases). The CDR3 extends over 14 amino acids. The germline CDR1 and CDR2 sequences are SGHKS and YYEKEE (reference sequence). Trimming shortened V by 3 bases and J by 10 bases, and 17 bases separated the two germline ends. The CDR3 DNA is TGTGCCAGCAGCTCATACCGGGACATTAACGAGCAGTTCTTC. Translation: CASSSYRDINEQFF.

The chain couples TRBV7-2 to TRBJ2-2, with TRBD2 identical over 9 bases. The CDR3 has 15 amino acids. V shed 6 bases and J 4 bases; nucleotides not matched to a gene: 6. Germline V gives CDR1 SGHTA, CDR2 FQGNSA. The CDR3 protein is CASRVAGVGTGELFF. CDR3 nucleotides: TGTGCCAGCAGGGTAGCGGGAGTAGGCACCGGGGAGCTGTTTTTT.

This chain joins TRBV30 and TRBJ1-4, with D possibly being TRBD1 (6 bases). The CDR3 spans 14 residues. V was clipped by 0 bases and J by 5 bases, with 10 bases between them. Germline V gene lookup returns CDR1 GTSNPN and CDR2 SVGIG (reference sequence). The CDR3 DNA is TGTGCCTGGAGTGTGGGGGGCGCGAATGAAAAACTGTTTTTT. It yields the protein CAWSVGGANEKLFF.

J is TRBJ2-7 and V is TRBV7-2; D remains unclear. The CDR3 runs to 14 residues. Deletions cut 5 bases from V and 6 bases from J, with 17 bases between. CDR1 and CDR2 (germline): SGHTA, FQGNSA. DNA of the CDR3: TGTGCCAGCAGCCGCACGTTTTTGGGGTCCGAGCAGTACTTC. This encodes CASSRTFLGSEQYF.

For the CDR3, the DNA is TGCGCCAGCAGCTGGATGCGGGAAGGAACTGAAGCTTTCTTT. This translates into CASSWMREGTEAFF. This chain joins TRBV5-1 and TRBJ1-1; the D is unclear. Per the germline V gene, CDR1 is SGHRS and CDR2 is YFSETQ. V lost 3 bases, J lost 5 bases, and 14 bases lay in between. The CDR3 is made up of 14 amino acids.